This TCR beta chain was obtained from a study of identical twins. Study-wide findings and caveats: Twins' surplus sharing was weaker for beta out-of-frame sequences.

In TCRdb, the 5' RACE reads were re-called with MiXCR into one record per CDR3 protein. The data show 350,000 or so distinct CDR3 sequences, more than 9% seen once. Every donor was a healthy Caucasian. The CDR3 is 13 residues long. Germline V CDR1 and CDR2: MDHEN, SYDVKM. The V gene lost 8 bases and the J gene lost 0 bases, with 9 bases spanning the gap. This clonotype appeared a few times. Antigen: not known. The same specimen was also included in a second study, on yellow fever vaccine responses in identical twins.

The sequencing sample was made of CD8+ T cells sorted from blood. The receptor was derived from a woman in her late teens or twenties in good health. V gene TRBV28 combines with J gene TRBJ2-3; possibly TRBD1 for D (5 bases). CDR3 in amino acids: CASQDTSTDTQYF. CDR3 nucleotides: TGTGCCAGCCAGGACACCAGCACAGATACGCAGTATTTT.